The present T cell receptor beta chain was sequenced within a study of identical twins. Findings and caveats of the study: Weaker excess twin sharing was seen among beta out-of-frame sequences.

With respect to this clonotype: As yet, its antigen is unknown.

A universal primer binding site was introduced by template switching. The final cDNA contained unique molecular identifiers. TCRdb re-called the 5' RACE reads with MiXCR, one entry per CDR3 protein. The table has about 810,000 distinct CDR3 sequences, about 12% seen once. The junction had 6 bases not matched to a gene; V was cut back by 2 bases and J by 0 bases. The CDR3 is 17 amino acids. Germline V gene lookup returns CDR1 SGHRS and CDR2 YFSETQ. The same data also went into a second study, on yellow fever vaccine responses in identical twins.

This sequence joins TRBV5-1 and TRBJ2-1; 9 bases agree with TRBD2. The sequencing sample was made of PBMCs. This TCR came from a woman aged 18-29 years in good health. DNA of the CDR3: TGCGCCAGCAGCTTCGCCCTAGCGGGAAGCTCCTACAATGAGCAGTTCTTC. It yields the protein CASSFALAGSSYNEQFF.